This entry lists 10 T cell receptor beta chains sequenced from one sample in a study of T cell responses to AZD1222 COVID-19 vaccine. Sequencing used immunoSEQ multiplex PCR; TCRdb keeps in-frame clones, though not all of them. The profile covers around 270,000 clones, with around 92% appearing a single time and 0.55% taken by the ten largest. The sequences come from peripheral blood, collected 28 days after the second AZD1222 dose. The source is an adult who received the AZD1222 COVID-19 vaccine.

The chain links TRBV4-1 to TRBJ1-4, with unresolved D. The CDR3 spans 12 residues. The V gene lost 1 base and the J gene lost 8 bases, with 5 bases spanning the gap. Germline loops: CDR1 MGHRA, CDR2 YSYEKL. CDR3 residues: CASSQAYEKLFF. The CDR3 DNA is TGCGCCAGCAGCCAAGCGTACGAAAAACTGTTTTTT.

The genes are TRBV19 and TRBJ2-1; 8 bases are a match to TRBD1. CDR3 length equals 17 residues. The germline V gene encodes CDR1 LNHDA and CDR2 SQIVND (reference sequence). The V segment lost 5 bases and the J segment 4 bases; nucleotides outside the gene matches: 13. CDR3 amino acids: CASSLAGGVARYNEQFF. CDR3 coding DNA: TGTGCCAGTAGTTTAGCAGGGGGCGTAGCCCGATACAATGAGCAGTTCTTC. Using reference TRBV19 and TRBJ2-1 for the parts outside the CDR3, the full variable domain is DGGITQSPKYLFRKEGQNVTLSCEQNLNHDAMYWYRQDPGQGLRLIYYSQIVNDFQKGDIAEGYSVSREKKESFPLTVTSAQKNPTAFYLCASSLAGGVARYNEQFFGPGTRLTVL.

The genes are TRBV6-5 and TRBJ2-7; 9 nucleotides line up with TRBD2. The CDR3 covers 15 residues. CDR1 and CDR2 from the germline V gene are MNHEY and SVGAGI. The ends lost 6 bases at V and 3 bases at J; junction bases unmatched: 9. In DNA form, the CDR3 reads TGTGCCAGCAGCCACAGTAGCGGGAGTTACTACGAGCAGTACTTC. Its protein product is CASSHSSGSYYEQYF.

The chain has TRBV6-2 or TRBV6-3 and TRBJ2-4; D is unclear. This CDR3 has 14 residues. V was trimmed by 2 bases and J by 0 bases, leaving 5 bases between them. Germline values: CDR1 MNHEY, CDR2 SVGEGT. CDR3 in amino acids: CASSYQLAKNIQYF. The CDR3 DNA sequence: TGTGCCAGCAGTTACCAGTTAGCCAAAAACATTCAGTACTTC.

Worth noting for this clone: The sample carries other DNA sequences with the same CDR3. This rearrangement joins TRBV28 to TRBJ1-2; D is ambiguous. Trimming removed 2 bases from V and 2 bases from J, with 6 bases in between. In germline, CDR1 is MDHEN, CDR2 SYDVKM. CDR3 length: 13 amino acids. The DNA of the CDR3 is TGTGCCAGCAGTTTAGGTCAGAACTATGGCTACACCTTC. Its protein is CASSLGQNYGYTF.

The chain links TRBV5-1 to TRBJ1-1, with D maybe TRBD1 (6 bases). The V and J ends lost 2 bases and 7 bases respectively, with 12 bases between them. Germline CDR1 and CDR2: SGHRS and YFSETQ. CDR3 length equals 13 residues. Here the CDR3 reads CASSLGGTSEAFF. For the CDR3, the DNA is TGCGCCAGCAGCTTAGGGGGAACTAGTGAAGCTTTCTTT.

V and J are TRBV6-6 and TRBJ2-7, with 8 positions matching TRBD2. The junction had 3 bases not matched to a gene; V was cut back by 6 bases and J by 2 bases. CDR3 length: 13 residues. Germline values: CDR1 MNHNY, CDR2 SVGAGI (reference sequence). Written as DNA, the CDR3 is TGTGCCAGCAGGCGGGAGGCAACCTACGAGCAGTACTTC. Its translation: CASRREATYEQYF.

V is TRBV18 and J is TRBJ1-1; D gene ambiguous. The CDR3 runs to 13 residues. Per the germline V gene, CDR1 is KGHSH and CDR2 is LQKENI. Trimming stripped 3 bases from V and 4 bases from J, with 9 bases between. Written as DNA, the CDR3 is TGTGCCAGCTCACCCCGAACGGGCACTGAAGCTTTCTTT. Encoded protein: CASSPRTGTEAFF. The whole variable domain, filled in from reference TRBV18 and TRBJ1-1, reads NAGVMQNPRHLVRRRGQEARLRCSPMKGHSHVYWYRQLPEEGLKFMVYLQKENIIDESGMPKERFSAEFPKEGPSILRIQQVVRGDSAAYFCASSPRTGTEAFFGQGTRLTVV.

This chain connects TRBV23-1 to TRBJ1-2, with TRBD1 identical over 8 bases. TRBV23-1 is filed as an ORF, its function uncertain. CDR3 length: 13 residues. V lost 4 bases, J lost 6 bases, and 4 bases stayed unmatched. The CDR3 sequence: CASSRATGDGYTF. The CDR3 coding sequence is TGCGCCAGCAGTCGGGCGACAGGGGATGGCTACACCTTC.

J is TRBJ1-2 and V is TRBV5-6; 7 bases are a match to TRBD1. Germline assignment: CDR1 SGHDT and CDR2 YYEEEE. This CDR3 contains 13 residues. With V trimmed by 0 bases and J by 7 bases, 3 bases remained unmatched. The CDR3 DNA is TGTGCCAGCAGCTTGGTGGCAGGGGGTGGCTACACCTTC. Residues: CASSLVAGGGYTF. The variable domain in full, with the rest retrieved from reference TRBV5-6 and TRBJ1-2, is DAGVTQSPTHLIKTRGQQVTLRCSPKSGHDTVSWYQQALGQGPQFIFQYYEEEERQRGNFPDRFSGHQFPNYSSELNVNALLLGDSALYLCASSLVAGGGYTFGSGTRLTVV.